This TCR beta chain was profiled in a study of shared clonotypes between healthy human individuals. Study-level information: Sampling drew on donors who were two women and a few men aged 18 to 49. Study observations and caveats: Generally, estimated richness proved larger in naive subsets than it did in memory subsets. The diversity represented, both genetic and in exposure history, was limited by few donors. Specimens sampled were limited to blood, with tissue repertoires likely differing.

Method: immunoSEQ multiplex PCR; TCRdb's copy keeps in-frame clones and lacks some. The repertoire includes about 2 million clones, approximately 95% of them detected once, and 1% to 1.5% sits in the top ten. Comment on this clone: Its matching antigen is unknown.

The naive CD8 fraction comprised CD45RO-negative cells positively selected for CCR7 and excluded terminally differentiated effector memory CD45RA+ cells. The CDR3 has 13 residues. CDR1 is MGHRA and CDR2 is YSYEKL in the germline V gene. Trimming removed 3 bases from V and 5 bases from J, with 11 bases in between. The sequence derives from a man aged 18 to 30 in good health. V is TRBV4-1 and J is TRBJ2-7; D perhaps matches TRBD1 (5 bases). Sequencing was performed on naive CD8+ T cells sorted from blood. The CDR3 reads CASSQQGSHEQYF. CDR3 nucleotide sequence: TGCGCCAGCAGCCAGCAGGGTTCCCACGAGCAGTACTTC.